This TCR beta chain was found in a study of blood T cells in healthy people across ages (dated by TCRdb to the mid-2010s). The study in broad terms: In model experiments, template switching captured about one uniquely barcoded TCR beta cDNA molecule for every two T cells. To track age-related changes in TCR beta repertoire diversity, the study relied on deep sequencing normalized with unique cDNA molecular identifiers. Donors were grouped into four age groups: young (average approximately 16 years), middle-aged (roughly 40), aged (over 55) and long-lived (about 82). To avoid experimental bias, donors of different ages were randomly spread across the sequencing lanes. Two additional independent replicas of 1 million unique cDNA reads from the same blood draw were analyzed for two donors (one aged 18 to 30 and one aged 80 or older).

The full study reports these points: A strong correlation was found between observed TCR beta diversity and the percentage of naive T cells measured by flow cytometry. Observed TCR beta diversity per million T cells fell roughly linearly with age, and a significant reduction was already apparent by age around 40. Bulk unsorted PBMC profiling prevented conclusive comparison of naive and antigen-experienced compartments. Estimates of total diversity from one million sequenced T cells were regarded as lower bounds and underestimates. Donor CMV infection status was unknown, potentially confounding age-related changes in expanded clonotypes. Compared with the aged group, the long-lived group had more naive CD4+ T cells, fewer expanded clones and increased TCR diversity, suggesting age selection.

Comments on this clonotype: Its cognate antigen has yet to be identified. The sample holds no much larger clone one base away, and base qualities are not on file.

Systemically healthy Caucasian individuals from Russia, 39 in total and aged about 6 to 95 years, were included as donors. Approximately 10 milliliters of peripheral blood were collected from each donor into EDTA-treated Vacutainer tubes. Ficoll-Paque density-gradient centrifugation was used to isolate PBMCs, with at least 6.5 million per sample. Trizol reagent was used to extract total RNA from the PBMCs, yielding at least 5 micrograms per sample. The percentages of naive CD45RAhigh/CD27high T cells were determined by flow cytometry on a PBMC aliquot from every donor. Library construction relied on 5' RACE. Reads for this sample came from an Illumina HiSeq 2500. A second PCR of roughly 7 to 12 cycles was performed with a sample-barcoded 5' primer and a J-beta primer mix. Each TCR beta cDNA molecule received a unique molecular identifier from a template-switch 5' adaptor carrying 12 random nucleotides. Each sample yielded at least 3 million CDR3-containing paired-end reads. All of the RNA was converted into first-strand cDNA using the Mint cDNA synthesis kit, with a TRBC-specific oligonucleotide serving as the primer. Following uracil-DNA glycosylase treatment, all cDNA underwent a first 18-cycle PCR with the universal primers M1SS and BC2_uni_R. Per the original workflow: Normalization of each sample was performed by random selection of 1 million high-quality reads, each carrying a distinct molecular identifier. Reads sharing molecular identifiers were discarded rather than binned into consensus sequences. CDR3 identification, clonotype clustering and error correction used MiTCR with a Q25 quality threshold and the strictest error-elimination algorithm. A nonparametric unseen species model with Euler transformation was used to estimate lower-bound total TCR beta diversity. TCRdb itself trimmed the public reads at Q25 with fastp, ran MiXCR and retained productive beta chains. Here each entry gathers all rows of one CDR3 protein and keeps the most common genes and DNA. The V and J calls, along with clone size, are taken from TCRdb and not from the paper's own processing. In this sample the table shows about 700,000 distinct CDR3 sequences, around 32% of which occur a single time. 15% of the sample belongs to the ten largest clones.

CDR3 length: 16 amino acids, cysteine to phenylalanine. CDR3 DNA only is kept here, 48 bases in frame from base 1. Sequences MNHNS (CDR1) and SASEGT (CDR2) are obtained from the germline V gene. Deletion took 2 bases off V and 0 bases off J, with a span of 10 bases between the germline ends. Sequences were obtained from blood. The chain joins TRBV6-1 to TRBJ1-4, with no reliable assignment of the D segment. The clonotype comes from a woman older than 75 in good health. Donor details come from another sample of the same person, matched by shared clones. The bases read TGTGCCAGCAGTGAATTTCAGGAGGCAACTAATGAAAAACTGTTTTTT. Its product reads: CASSEFQEATNEKLFF.